This T cell receptor beta chain is from a study of shared clonotypes between healthy human individuals. This CDR3 has 13 amino acids. Germline CDR1 reads PRHDT; CDR2 reads FYEKMQ (reference sequence). Trimming removed 0 bases from V and 5 bases from J, with 8 bases in between. Deep-level settings were used for running the assay. Libraries were prepared by immunoSEQ multiplex PCR; TCRdb keeps only in-frame clonotypes and omits some of them. Altogether about 1,800,000 clones are present, about 95% being singletons, with the ten largest covering more than 0.95%. In the naive CD8 group, cells lacked CD45RO and were positively selected for CCR7, so terminally differentiated effector memory CD45RA+ cells were left out.

The TCR was taken from a man aged 18 to 35 in good health. Material: naive CD8+ T cells sorted from blood. This rearrangement joins TRBV13 to TRBJ2-7; no definite D call. The CDR3 sequence is CASSLGPSDEQYF. The CDR3 nucleotides are TGTGCCAGCAGCTTAGGCCCGTCAGACGAGCAGTACTTC. Complete variable domain (other parts from reference TRBV13 and TRBJ2-7): AAGVIQSPRHLIKEKRETATLKCYPIPRHDTVYWYQQGPGQDPQFLISFYEKMQSDKGSIPDRFSAQQFSDYHSELNMSSLELGDSALYFCASSLGPSDEQYFGPGTRLTVT.